This T cell receptor (beta chain) was captured by sequencing in a study of identical twins. Findings and caveats of the study: Cord blood beta clonotypes present at high abundance carried fewer insertions; no such pattern appeared in memory repertoires.

The CDR3 totals 15 residues. Germline-derived CDR1 and CDR2 are SGHVS and FNYEAQ. The trim removed 4 bases at V and 2 bases at J, leaving 6 bases unmatched. Unique molecular identifiers were present on the cDNA, and a universal primer site came from template switching. TCRdb redid the calling of the 5' RACE reads with MiXCR, one entry per CDR3 protein. The table has roughly 250,000 distinct CDR3 sequences, about 14% seen once. Regarding this clonotype: The antigen is not known.

The sample consisted of memory (CD45RO+) T cells sorted from blood. V is TRBV7-6 and J is TRBJ2-3, with 7 bases that match TRBD1. The sequence was obtained from a woman under 30 in good health. The chain's CDR3 is CASSSWTGLTDTQYF. CDR3 nucleotides: TGTGCCAGCAGCTCCTGGACAGGACTCACAGATACGCAGTATTTT.